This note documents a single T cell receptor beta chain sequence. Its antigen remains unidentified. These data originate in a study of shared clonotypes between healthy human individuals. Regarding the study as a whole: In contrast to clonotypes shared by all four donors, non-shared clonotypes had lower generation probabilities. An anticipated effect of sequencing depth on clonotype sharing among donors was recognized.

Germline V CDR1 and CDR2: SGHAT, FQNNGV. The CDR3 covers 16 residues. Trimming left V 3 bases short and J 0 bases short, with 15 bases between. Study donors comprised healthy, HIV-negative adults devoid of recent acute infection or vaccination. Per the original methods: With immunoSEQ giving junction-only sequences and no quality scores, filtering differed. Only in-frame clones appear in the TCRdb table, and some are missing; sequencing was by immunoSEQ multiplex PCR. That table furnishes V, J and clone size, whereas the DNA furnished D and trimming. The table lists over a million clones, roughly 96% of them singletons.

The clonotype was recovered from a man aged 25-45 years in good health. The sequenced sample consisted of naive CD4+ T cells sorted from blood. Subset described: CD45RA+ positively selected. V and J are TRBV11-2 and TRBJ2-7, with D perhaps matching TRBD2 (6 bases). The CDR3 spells CASSLGLRRDSYEQYF. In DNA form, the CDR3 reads TGTGCCAGCAGCTTGGGCCTGAGGCGGGACTCCTACGAGCAGTACTTC.